These T cell receptor beta chains were read from a single sample in a study of blood T cells in healthy people across ages. TCRdb analysed the 5' RACE reads with MiXCR anew, one entry per CDR3 protein. The sample holds fewer than 2 million distinct CDR3 sequences, approximately 40% seen once. Material: blood. The source of these receptors is a human donor in good health. Both conserved end residues are part of each CDR3. The order of the fields is CDR3 length, D gene, V gene, clone size, J gene, CDR3 DNA, CDR3 protein. D genes are given only for firm matches. For some rows the clone size is stated as once, few or many, or as a class when expanded; others skip it.

16	TRBD1	TRBV20-1	.	TRBJ1-2	TGCAGTGCTAGGTTACATACAGGGGGCCTCAACTATGGCTACACCTTC	CSARLHTGGLNYGYTF
15	.	TRBV4-1	.	TRBJ1-5	TGCGCCAGCAGCCAATCTAGATACAGCAATCAGCCCCAGCATTTT	CASSQSRYSNQPQHF
14	.	TRBV6-6	.	TRBJ1-1	TGTGCCAGCAAGCGGAGGGGTTTGGACACTGAAGCTTTCTTT	CASKRRGLDTEAFF
14	.	TRBV10-3	few	TRBJ1-2	TGTGCCATCAGCGTACTGGACAGAGACTATGGCTACACCTTC	CAISVLDRDYGYTF
13	.	TRBV7-9	.	TRBJ1-1	TGTGCCAGCAGCTCCCCGACGGACACTGAAGCTTTCTTT	CASSSPTDTEAFF
15	.	TRBV7-6	.	TRBJ1-6	TGTGCCAGCAGCTTAGGAAAGATTCGGAATTCACCCCTCCACTTT	CASSLGKIRNSPLHF
15	TRBD2	TRBV24-1	.	TRBJ2-1	TGTGCCACCAGTGATTTCGGCGGGGGGCCAGATGAGCAGTTCTTC	CATSDFGGGPDEQFF
11	.	TRBV7-9	many	TRBJ2-1	TGTGCCAGCAGCTCCCTCAATGAGCAGTTCTTC	CASSSLNEQFF
15	TRBD2	TRBV12-3/TRBV12-4	.	TRBJ2-7	TGTGCCAGCAGTATACTAGCGGGGTATCCCTACGAGCAGTACTTC	CASSILAGYPYEQYF
13	.	TRBV27	.	TRBJ1-1	TGTGCCAGCAATCCGCTGCGGGGGACTGAAGCTTTCTTT	CASNPLRGTEAFF
17	TRBD1	TRBV27	few	TRBJ2-5	TGTGCCAGCAGTTCCCTTCCCCGGGACAGCGTCCAAGAGACCCAGTACTTC	CASSSLPRDSVQETQYF
15	.	TRBV12-3/TRBV12-4	.	TRBJ1-1	TGTGCCAGCAGTTCTATTTCAGTGGGGAACACTGAAGCTTTCTTT	CASSSISVGNTEAFF
13	.	TRBV7-9	.	TRBJ2-5	TGTGCCAGCAGCTTAGCGATCAGGGCTGGGCAGTACTTC	CASSLAIRAGQYF
15	.	TRBV20-1	.	TRBJ2-3	TGCAGTGCTAGATCGTCGCGAACGAACACAGATACGCAGTATTTT	CSARSSRTNTDTQYF
15	.	TRBV10-3	.	TRBJ2-1	TGTGCCATCAGTGGTGGGGGGGCCTTGTACAATGAGCAGTTCTTC	CAISGGGALYNEQFF
12	TRBD2	TRBV29-1	.	TRBJ2-7	TGCAGCGTTGCCCCTAGCGGCTACGAGCAGTACTTC	CSVAPSGYEQYF
15	.	TRBV20-1	.	TRBJ1-2	TGCAGTGCTCTTCGACGGGGGGAGCTAAACTATGGCTACACCTTC	CSALRRGELNYGYTF
13	.	TRBV18	.	TRBJ2-5	TGTGCCAGCTCATCCGTATACCAAGAGACCCAGTACTTC	CASSSVYQETQYF
14	.	TRBV3-1	.	TRBJ2-1	TGTGCCAGCAGCCAATTGGGGGCGGACAATGAGCAGTTCTTC	CASSQLGADNEQFF
13	.	TRBV29-1	.	TRBJ2-2	TGCAGCGTAGAGGTGGAAAACACCGGGGAGCTGTTTTTT	CSVEVENTGELFF
17	TRBD2	TRBV6-2/TRBV6-3	.	TRBJ2-3	TGTGCCAGCAGTTACTCCTTACTAGCGGGGAAGGCAGATACGCAGTATTTT	CASSYSLLAGKADTQYF
12	.	TRBV6-2/TRBV6-3	.	TRBJ2-1	TGTGCCAGCAGTTGGGGGTGGGATGAGCAGTTCTTC	CASSWGWDEQFF
17	.	TRBV4-3	.	TRBJ2-3	TGCGCCAGCAGCCAAGCGGATTGGGGCTCACGCACAGATACGCAGTATTTT	CASSQADWGSRTDTQYF
15	.	TRBV6-1	.	TRBJ1-4	TGTGCCAGCAGTGAAGTCGGGACCGGGAATGAAAAACTGTTTTTT	CASSEVGTGNEKLFF
18	TRBD2	TRBV4-2	many	TRBJ2-1	TGTGCCAGCAGCCCTGGACTAGCGGGGGGGAAAGGGGGCAATGAGCAGTTCTTC	CASSPGLAGGKGGNEQFF
14	.	TRBV11-1	few	TRBJ2-7	TGTGCCAGCAGCGCACAAGGGAGACTCTACGAGCAGTACTTC	CASSAQGRLYEQYF
15	.	TRBV7-3	few	TRBJ2-6	TGTGCCAGCAGCTGGGTTGGCTCTGGGGCCAACGTCCTGACTTTC	CASSWVGSGANVLTF
15	.	TRBV28	few	TRBJ2-7	TGTGCCAGCAGACTGAAAGGACAGATCTCCTACGAGCAGTACTTC	CASRLKGQISYEQYF
15	.	TRBV6-2/TRBV6-3	few	TRBJ1-5	TGTGCCAGCACCGACGAAAAACGTTTCAATCAGCCCCAGCATTTT	CASTDEKRFNQPQHF
17	.	TRBV4-1	few	TRBJ1-3	TGCGCCAGCAGCCAAGAAGGAGACGGGGGGGGAAGAAACACCATATATTTT	CASSQEGDGGGRNTIYF
15	.	TRBV9	many	TRBJ2-7	TGTGCCAGCAGCGTAACGGCAGGGTCCCCTTACGAGCAGTACTTC	CASSVTAGSPYEQYF
19	.	TRBV11-2	.	TRBJ2-2	TGTGCCAGCAGCTCCCGTGCAGGGGAAAGGAGTTGGGGGTACGGGGAGCTGTTTTTT	CASSSRAGERSWGYGELFF
13	.	TRBV3-1	few	TRBJ2-5	TGTGCCAGCAGCCAACCCCTTTCGGAGACCCAGTACTTC	CASSQPLSETQYF
17	.	TRBV20-1	.	TRBJ2-2	TGCAGTGCTAGAGGAGCGCTGGGGGACGCGAACACCGGGGAGCGGTTTTTT	CSARGALGDANTGERFF
15	.	TRBV25-1	.	TRBJ1-4	TGTGCCAGCGGGACGGACAGTCGACTTAATGAAAAACTGTTTTTT	CASGTDSRLNEKLFF
15	TRBD1	TRBV5-1	.	TRBJ2-5	TGCGCCAGCAGCGTCCGGGACAGGGGCCAAGAGACCCAGTACTTC	CASSVRDRGQETQYF
20	TRBD2	TRBV11-3	.	TRBJ2-1	TGTGCCAGCAGTTCCCATTTAGCGGGGGGGCCCGATGATTCCTACAATGAGCAGTTCTTC	CASSSHLAGGPDDSYNEQFF
15	TRBD2	TRBV6-1	few	TRBJ2-5	TGTGCCAGCAGTGAAATGTGGGGGGGGCAAGAGACCCAGTACTTC	CASSEMWGGQETQYF
15	.	TRBV2	.	TRBJ2-3	TGTGCCAGCAAATTCCTTATTCAGGGTGCCGATACGCAGTATTTT	CASKFLIQGADTQYF
13	.	TRBV24-1	many	TRBJ1-2	TGTGCCACCAGTGATTTCGGACGGGATGGCTACACCTTC	CATSDFGRDGYTF
15	TRBD1	TRBV7-9	.	TRBJ2-7	TGTGCCAGCAGCCCGGGACAGGCCAACTCCTACGAGCAGTACTTC	CASSPGQANSYEQYF
14	.	TRBV5-6	many	TRBJ2-4	TGTGCCAGCAGCCAACAGGTAGCCAAAAACATTCAGTACTTC	CASSQQVAKNIQYF
13	.	TRBV6-1	.	TRBJ2-5	TGTGCCAGCAATATAGGGAACCAAGAGACCCAGTACTTC	CASNIGNQETQYF
15	.	TRBV3-1	.	TRBJ2-1	TGTGCCAGCAGCCGGAGGAGCGGGTGGGACAATGAGCAGTTCTTC	CASSRRSGWDNEQFF
18	.	TRBV2	.	TRBJ1-2	TGTGCCAGCATCGCCGGCGGGAAGGGGGTTTTTGATTACTATGGCTACACCTTC	CASIAGGKGVFDYYGYTF
16	.	TRBV5-1	once	TRBJ2-3	TGCGCCAGCGCCAGGGACGGCCACAGCAACACAGATACGCAGTATTTT	CASARDGHSNTDTQYF
16	.	TRBV20-1	.	TRBJ2-7	TGCAGTGCTAGAGATTTCGGCGGGACCCTGTCCTACGAGCAGTACTTC	CSARDFGGTLSYEQYF
15	.	TRBV7-8	.	TRBJ2-7	TGTGCCAGCAGCTCAAATCAGGGAGAGGGCTACGAGCAGTACTTC	CASSSNQGEGYEQYF